The rows below give T cell receptor beta chains drawn from one sample of a study of Graves' ophthalmopathy and Graves' hyperthyroidism. Each CDR3 protein gets one entry after TCRdb re-called the multiplex PCR reads with MiXCR. Of about 1.1 million distinct CDR3 sequences in the sample, 35% to 40% are singletons; the top ten hold around 10%. The sample comprised peripheral blood or thyroid tissue (not recorded which). The receptors derive from an adult man with Graves' hyperthyroidism. The CDR3 runs from the conserved cysteine through the conserved F or W. Each record gives: CDR3 DNA, CDR3 protein, J gene, D gene, V gene, clone size, CDR3 length. A D gene is named only where the DNA matches it firmly. Clone size, where shown, is once, few, many, or a class for clones that have expanded.

TGTGCCAGCGCCGGGGAAAGGGGATCTGGCGCCTACGAGCAGTACTTC CASAGERGSGAYEQYF TRBJ2-7 - TRBV7-9 many 16
TGTGCCATCAGTGGAGCATTTCGGGAGGGCTACGAGCAGTACTTC CAISGAFREGYEQYF TRBJ2-7 TRBD2 TRBV10-3 - 15
TGTGCCAGTCGGGGGATTGCAACTAATGAAAAACTGTTTTTT CASRGIATNEKLFF TRBJ1-4 - TRBV6-6 few 14
TGTGCCAGCAGTTTCCTGGGACAGGGGGCCAACGTCCTGACTTTC CASSFLGQGANVLTF TRBJ2-6 TRBD1 TRBV12-3/TRBV12-4 - 15
TGTGCCAGTAAGGACAGTTACGCCAGTAGCGGGGCATTAGAGCAGTACTTC CASKDSYASSGALEQYF TRBJ2-7 TRBD2 TRBV19 - 17
TGTGCCATACTTGGCGGCACCGGGGACACTACCTACACTGAAGCTTTCTTT CAILGGTGDTTYTEAFF TRBJ1-1 - TRBV10-3 - 17
TGTGCCAGCAGTACCCCGACAGCAGGTTCCTATCAGCCCCAGCATTTT CASSTPTAGSYQPQHF TRBJ1-5 - TRBV10-3 - 16
TGTGCCAGCAGTCCGACTCCTACGGACGAAAAACTGTTTTTT CASSPTPTDEKLFF TRBJ1-4 - TRBV27 few 14
TGTGCCAGCAGTTACTCCGGGACAGGGGGCGAAGAGACCCAGTACTTC CASSYSGTGGEETQYF TRBJ2-5 TRBD1 TRBV6-5 many 16
TGTGCCACCAGCAGAGAGGGACCGGGTTTTGGCGGGGAGCTGTTTTTT CATSREGPGFGGELFF TRBJ2-2 - TRBV15 many 16
TGCAGTGCAGAAACTAGCGGGAGCTTTCAAGATACGCAGTATTTT CSAETSGSFQDTQYF TRBJ2-3 TRBD2 TRBV20-1 - 15